These 32 T cell receptor beta chains came from one sample sequenced in a study of T-cell memory formation after mild COVID-19. TCRdb itself ran the 5' RACE reads through MiXCR, one entry per CDR3 protein. The sample carries approximately 480,000 distinct CDR3 sequences, 18% recorded once. The material sequenced was PBMCs or a T cell subset sorted from them (not recorded which). The receptor source for this set is an adult woman who had mild COVID-19 (a few samples of this study predate the infection). Cell type and time point are not known.

This chain links TRBV6-2 or TRBV6-3 with TRBJ2-5; 8 bases fit TRBD2. The V segment lost 6 bases and the J segment 1 base; nucleotides outside the gene matches: 16. Germline V CDR1 and CDR2: MNHEY, SVGEGT. The CDR3 loop spans 18 amino acids. The CDR3 DNA reads TGTGCCAGCAGGGACCCGGGGGGGCCGATTCCTGTCCAAGAGACCCAGTACTTC. Translating it yields CASRDPGGPIPVQETQYF.

This clonotype was observed a handful of times. The chain employs TRBV7-9 and TRBJ2-6; possibly TRBD2 for D (6 bases). In germline, CDR1 is SEHNR, CDR2 FQNEAQ (reference sequence). The CDR3 is made up of 19 amino acids. The V gene lost 5 bases and the J gene lost 0 bases, with 20 bases spanning the gap. The CDR3 nucleotides read TGTGCCAGCAGCCCGCGCACGGGGACTTCTAGCTCTGGGGCCAACGTCCTGACTTTC. Translating gives CASSPRTGTSSSGANVLTF.

The V and J genes are TRBV10-3 and TRBJ2-1; no definite D call. This CDR3 is 16 amino acids long. V lost 5 bases and J 4 bases, leaving 18 bases between the germline ends. In germline, CDR1 is ENHRY, CDR2 SYGVKD. The CDR3 nucleotides read TGTGCCATCAGTTCGTCGGACCCTGGGGTTTACAATGAGCAGTTCTTC. Its protein product is CAISSSDPGVYNEQFF.

This clonotype was picked up a small number of times. The chain has TRBV7-9 and TRBJ2-5; D uncertain. Looked up from germline, CDR1 is SEHNR and CDR2 is FQNEAQ (reference sequence). The CDR3 sequence is 13 residues long. Trimming left V 5 bases short and J 0 bases short, with 7 bases between. This CDR3 reads CASSTYNQETQYF. In DNA, the CDR3 is TGTGCCAGCAGCACGTATAACCAAGAGACCCAGTACTTC.

In this sample, this clonotype turned up many times. The rearrangement links TRBV7-2 to TRBJ1-1; TRBD1 aligns across 7 bases. V was clipped by 4 bases and J by 3 bases; unmatched bases: 8. This CDR3 has 15 residues. Germline CDR1 is SGHTA and CDR2 is FQGNSA. The CDR3 loop is CASSYPRGKDTEAFF. The CDR3 DNA reads TGTGCCAGCAGCTACCCCAGGGGGAAGGACACTGAAGCTTTCTTT. Looking up the rest from reference TRBV7-2 and TRBJ1-1 gives the full variable domain: GAGVSQSPSNKVTEKGKDVELRCDPISGHTALYWYRQSLGQGLEFLIYFQGNSAPDKSGLPSDRFSAERTGGSVSTLTIQRTQQEDSAVYLCASSYPRGKDTEAFFGQGTRLTVV.

This clonotype was seen a handful of times. The chain recombines TRBV20-1 with TRBJ1-5; possible D gene TRBD1, 5 bases. This CDR3 contains 14 residues. V lost 3 bases and J 0 bases, leaving 9 bases between the germline ends. Germline-derived CDR1 and CDR2 are DFQATT and SNEGSKA (reference sequence). The CDR3 nucleotides are TGCAGTGCTAGCCAAGACAGTAGCAATCAGCCCCAGCATTTT. It is translated as CSASQDSSNQPQHF.

This clonotype showed up just a few times. The CDR3 nucleotides are TGTGCCAGCAGTTACGTAGCGGACACCCACTCCTACGAGCAGTACTTC. It specifies CASSYVADTHSYEQYF. The gene calls are TRBV6-2 or TRBV6-3 and TRBJ2-7, with a possible D match to TRBD2 (6 bases). Per the germline V gene, CDR1 is MNHEY and CDR2 is SVGEGT. The V gene lost 2 bases and the J gene lost 0 bases, with 14 bases spanning the gap. This CDR3 is 16 amino acids long.

The chain carries TRBV25-1 and TRBJ2-5; D uncertain. The germline gives CDR1 MGHDK, CDR2 SYGVNS. The CDR3 is made up of 14 amino acids. V dropped 3 bases and J dropped 5 bases, with 13 bases sitting between them. CDR3 in amino acids: CASSDRRSKETQYF. The CDR3 DNA reads TGTGCCAGCAGTGACCGGCGGTCCAAGGAGACCCAGTACTTC.

J is TRBJ1-2 and V is TRBV7-9; a weak D match, TRBD1 (5 bases). Germline values: CDR1 SEHNR, CDR2 FQNEAQ (reference sequence). This CDR3 comprises 15 residues. Trimming pared 5 bases from V and 4 bases from J, leaving 17 bases between. The CDR3: CASSPKEVGTYGYTF. CDR3 in DNA: TGTGCCAGCAGCCCTAAGGAGGTGGGGACCTATGGCTACACCTTC.

This clonotype was detected only a few times. This rearrangement joins TRBV12-3 or TRBV12-4 to TRBJ2-1, with 8 bases matching TRBD2. V gave up 9 bases and J gave up 8 bases; unmatched junction bases: 6. CDR3 length equals 12 residues. The CDR3 protein is CASPGGQDEQFF. The CDR3 nucleotides are TGTGCCAGTCCGGGGGGGCAGGATGAGCAGTTCTTC.

This clonotype was observed a handful of times. This rearrangement joins TRBV27 to TRBJ2-1, with 8 bases that match TRBD1. Germline loops: CDR1 MNHEY, CDR2 SMNVEV (reference sequence). There are 15 residues in the CDR3. V was pared by 3 bases and J by 4 bases, with 5 bases of the junction left unmatched. Here the CDR3 reads CASSFLGQGYNEQFF. Written as DNA, the CDR3 is TGTGCCAGCAGTTTCTTAGGACAGGGTTACAATGAGCAGTTCTTC.

This clonotype was detected once. V gene TRBV4-3 combines with J gene TRBJ2-3; D is perhaps TRBD2 (5 bases). Germline V gives CDR1 LGHNA, CDR2 YSLEER. This CDR3 is 15 amino acids long. V was clipped by 1 base and J by 5 bases, with 13 bases between them. DNA of the CDR3: TGCGCCAGCAGCCAAGGTGGCGGGTTGGGAGATACGCAGTATTTT. This sequence encodes CASSQGGGLGDTQYF.

The CDR3 protein is CASSSLTGGNNSPLHF. The CDR3 DNA reads as TGTGCCAGCAGTTCACTGACAGGGGGCAATAATTCACCCCTCCACTTT. The chain couples TRBV7-2 to TRBJ1-6; 10 positions agree with TRBD1. Trimming removed 6 bases from V and 5 bases from J; junction bases left unmatched: 7. The V gene's germline CDR1 is SGHTA and CDR2 FQGNSA. This CDR3 has 16 residues.

This clonotype was observed a few times. The chain recombines TRBV27 with TRBJ2-1, with TRBD1 matching 9 bases. The J segment lost 7 bases and the V segment lost 7 bases, leaving 11 bases of the junction unmatched. There are 15 residues in the CDR3. Germline CDR1 and CDR2: MNHEY and SMNVEV (reference sequence). The CDR3 bases are TGTGCCAGCACACACAGGGGGCGAAGTATAAATGAGCAGTTCTTC. This codes for CASTHRGRSINEQFF.

This clonotype was counted between two and nine times. The chain is built from TRBV6-5 and TRBJ2-7, with TRBD1 matching over 7 bases. The CDR3 contains 13 residues. Losses at the gene ends were 6 bases for V and 6 bases for J; bases not matched to a gene: 8. CDR1 and CDR2 from the germline V gene are MNHEY and SVGAGI. CDR3 bases: TGTGCCAGCAGACCACAGGGGTCGGGCGAGCAGTACTTC. This sequence encodes CASRPQGSGEQYF.

This clonotype came up a few times. The gene calls are TRBV19 and TRBJ1-2, with TRBD1 matching over 7 bases. The trim removed 5 bases at V and 4 bases at J, leaving 10 bases unmatched. Per the germline V gene, CDR1 is LNHDA and CDR2 is SQIVND (reference sequence). This CDR3 is built from 15 residues. The CDR3 sequence is CASSEQGNVVYGYTF. As DNA, the CDR3 is TGTGCCAGTAGTGAACAGGGGAATGTGGTCTATGGCTACACCTTC.

The chain joins TRBV14 to TRBJ1-2, with D possibly TRBD1 on 5 matching bases. Germline lookup yields CDR1 SGHDN and CDR2 FVKESK. The CDR3 consists of 15 residues. Trimming pared 0 bases from V and 8 bases from J, leaving 16 bases between. In DNA, the CDR3 is TGTGCCAGCAGCCAAGAACCTACGGGACCCCGGGGCTACACCTTC. It encodes CASSQEPTGPRGYTF.

This clonotype was counted ten times or more. The rearrangement uses TRBV6-2 or TRBV6-3 and TRBJ2-1; D call uncertain. Trimming removed 5 bases from V and 3 bases from J, with 17 bases in between. This CDR3 region has 16 residues. Germline values: CDR1 MNHEY, CDR2 SVGEGT. The CDR3 DNA follows: TGTGCCAGCAGTGCCCAAACTGCCGGGTACTACAATGAGCAGTTCTTC. It specifies CASSAQTAGYYNEQFF.

This rearrangement joins TRBV5-1 to TRBJ2-3; perhaps TRBD2 as D (5 bases). From germline, CDR1 is SGHRS and CDR2 YFSETQ. CDR3 length: 16 residues. Trimming removed 2 bases from V and 0 bases from J, with 13 bases in between. CDR3 sequence reads: CASSFSAGTSTDTQYF. The DNA of the CDR3 is TGCGCCAGCAGCTTTAGTGCGGGCACTAGCACAGATACGCAGTATTTT.

This clonotype came up a few times. Here the CDR3 DNA reads TGCAGTGGTCTAGCGGGAGGGGCCTATGGCTACGAGCAGTACTTC. Amino acid sequence: CSGLAGGAYGYEQYF. The chain links TRBV20-1 to TRBJ2-7, with TRBD2 matching 12 bases. The CDR3 is 15 amino acids. Germline CDR1 is DFQATT and CDR2 is SNEGSKA (reference sequence). V was pared by 7 bases and J by 3 bases, with 10 bases of the junction left unmatched.

This clonotype turned up a few times. Written as DNA, the CDR3 is TGTGCCAGCAGCAGCCCCTATCAGCCCCAGCATTTT. It translates to CASSSPYQPQHF. The rearrangement links TRBV7-8 to TRBJ1-5; D uncertain. Trimming shortened V by 5 bases and J by 5 bases, and 7 bases separated the two germline ends. The CDR3 spans 12 residues. Germline CDR1 SGHVS, CDR2 FQNEAQ.

There are a few counts of this clonotype. The V gene is TRBV7-2, the J gene TRBJ1-5; D unresolved. CDR3 size: 16 residues. Germline V gives CDR1 SGHTA, CDR2 FQGNSA. Trimming took 5 bases from V and 1 from J, leaving 15 bases between them. Here the CDR3 reads CASSHWPGKSNQPQHF. In DNA form, the CDR3 reads TGTGCCAGCAGCCATTGGCCGGGGAAAAGCAATCAGCCCCAGCATTTT.

This clonotype was seen only a few times. The chain is built from TRBV12-5 and TRBJ1-1, with D possibly matching TRBD1 (6 bases). V was trimmed by 4 bases and J by 4 bases, leaving 13 bases between them. This CDR3 is built from 14 residues. Germline CDR1 is LGHNT and CDR2 is FRNRAP. The CDR3 nucleotides read TGTGCTAGTGGTTCGGGGGGCGCGGGCACTGAAGCTTTCTTT. Translating it yields CASGSGGAGTEAFF.

This clonotype showed up just a few times. The chain carries TRBV7-3 and TRBJ2-1; possibly TRBD2 for D (6 bases). The CDR3 is 15 amino acids. Germline lookup yields CDR1 SGHTA and CDR2 FQGTGA. V was clipped by 0 bases and J by 5 bases, with 11 bases between them. CDR3 sequence reads: CASSLTGGGNNEQFF. In DNA, the CDR3 is TGTGCCAGCAGCTTAACAGGTGGAGGGAACAATGAGCAGTTCTTC. The full variable domain, its missing parts supplied by reference TRBV7-3 and TRBJ2-1, is GAGVSQTPSNKVTEKGKYVELRCDPISGHTALYWYRQSLGQGPEFLIYFQGTGAADDSGLPNDRFFAVRPEGSVSTLKIQRTERGDSAVYLCASSLTGGGNNEQFFGPGTRLTVL.

The CDR3 reads CASSPRLAEGGEQFF. For the CDR3, the DNA is TGTGCCAGCAGCCCCCGACTAGCGGAGGGGGGTGAGCAGTTCTTC. The J gene is TRBJ2-1, the V gene TRBV7-9; 9 nucleotides line up with TRBD2. After removal of 5 bases from V and 9 bases from J, the junction contained 11 bases not matched to a gene. The CDR3 consists of 15 residues. Germline loops: CDR1 SEHNR, CDR2 FQNEAQ (reference sequence).

This clonotype appeared many times. The chain joins TRBV5-1 to TRBJ1-5, with 7 bases aligning to TRBD1. V lost 0 bases, J lost 6 bases, and 6 bases stayed unmatched. Germline V lookup: CDR1 SGHRS, CDR2 YFSETQ. This CDR3 contains 15 residues. CDR3 sequence: CASSLGTGSGQPQHF. CDR3 DNA sequence: TGCGCCAGCAGCTTGGGGACAGGATCGGGTCAGCCCCAGCATTTT.

In this sample, this clonotype turned up a few times. The rearrangement uses TRBV4-3 and TRBJ2-7; weak D call: TRBD1 (6 bases). The CDR3 covers 15 residues. Germline assignment: CDR1 LGHNA and CDR2 YSLEER. The V and J ends lost 6 bases and 3 bases respectively, with 18 bases between them. CDR3 sequence (DNA): TGCGCCAGCAGTTCCAGAAGACAGGTAGTCTACGAGCAGTACTTC. Translating it yields CASSSRRQVVYEQYF.

This clonotype occurred a few times. The chain has TRBV6-2 or TRBV6-3 and TRBJ2-7; 11 bases line up with TRBD2. Looked up from germline, CDR1 is MNHEY and CDR2 is SVGEGT. With V trimmed by 7 bases and J by 3 bases, 14 bases remained unmatched. This CDR3 has 17 residues. As DNA, the CDR3 is TGTGCCAGCACGCCACTTCCCGGGACTAGCGGTGTCTACGAGCAGTACTTC. As protein: CASTPLPGTSGVYEQYF.

This clonotype was counted between two and nine times. The chain uses TRBV5-6 and TRBJ2-7, with D perhaps matching TRBD1 or TRBD2 (5 bases each). V was pared by 0 bases and J by 3 bases, with 13 bases between. The CDR3 runs to 15 residues. From germline, CDR1 is SGHDT and CDR2 YYEEEE. Here the CDR3 reads CASSLVGGTNYEQYF. The DNA of the CDR3 is TGTGCCAGCAGCTTGGTCGGTGGGACCAACTACGAGCAGTACTTC.

This clonotype appeared many times. The chain recombines TRBV4-1 with TRBJ2-3; 11 nucleotides align to TRBD2. This CDR3 is 18 amino acids long. The germline gives CDR1 MGHRA, CDR2 YSYEKL. V gave up 2 bases and J gave up 1 base; unmatched junction bases: 8. The CDR3 DNA follows: TGCGCCAGCAGCCAACCGGGACTAGCGGCGGGAGGCACAGATACGCAGTATTTT. This translates into CASSQPGLAAGGTDTQYF.

The chain is built from TRBV12-3 or TRBV12-4 and TRBJ2-3; 7 positions agree with TRBD1. The CDR3 has 18 residues. Losses at the gene ends were 2 bases for V and 5 bases for J; bases not matched to a gene: 16. CDR3 sequence: CASSLYRGLRGTIDTQYF. Here the CDR3 DNA reads TGTGCCAGCAGTTTATATAGAGGCCTCAGGGGGACAATAGATACGCAGTATTTT.

This clonotype appeared a few times. The chain employs TRBV6-5 and TRBJ1-3; no firm D call. The CDR3 length is 14 residues. V lost 0 bases to trimming and J lost 2 bases, with 5 bases between them. Looked up from germline, CDR1 is MNHEY and CDR2 is SVGAGI. CDR3 sequence (DNA): TGTGCCAGCAGTTACTCGCCCGCTGGAAACACCATATATTTT. This encodes CASSYSPAGNTIYF.